This TCR beta chain came from a study of T cell responses to AZD1222 COVID-19 vaccine. General study results and limits: Clonal diversity was possibly underestimated, and white British individuals and females predominated among donors. The repertoires were collected only after the peak T cell response. Among spike-specific TCRs, nearly half reportedly target unmutated variant regions.

The J segment lost 6 bases and the V segment lost 4 bases, leaving 11 bases of the junction unmatched. The CDR3 is 17 amino acids. In germline, CDR1 is LGHNA, CDR2 YNFKEQ. Measured with immunoSEQ multiplex PCR; TCRdb has only the in-frame clones, and not every one. The sample has 100,000 to 150,000 clones, more than 80% seen once. With regard to this clone: The target antigen is unknown.

The TCR comes from an adult who received the AZD1222 COVID-19 vaccine. The chain carries TRBV4-2 and TRBJ2-1, with TRBD2 identical over 11 bases. The source material was peripheral blood, sampled 28 days after the second AZD1222 dose. The CDR3 loop reads CASSLRLAGPPGNEQFF. CDR3 in DNA: TGTGCCAGCAGCCTGAGACTAGCGGGGCCCCCCGGCAATGAGCAGTTCTTC.